What follows are 13 T cell receptor beta chains derived from one specimen sequenced in a study of regulatory T cells in long-lasting Graves disease. According to the study, TCR beta libraries were built with iRepertoire HTBI primers and CDR3-region Arm-PCR. TCRdb passed the multiplex PCR reads through MiXCR, listing each CDR3 protein once. Of roughly 500,000 distinct CDR3 sequences in the sample, approximately 12% were seen once. Time point meaning: newly diagnosed GD, antithyroid drugs for less than 3 months. RNA extracted from PBMCs served as the sequencing template. The sample also formed part of further work on T cells in Graves' hyperthyroidism and ophthalmopathy.

This specimen consisted of peripheral blood mononuclear cells (PBMCs), obtained at new diagnosis, from a patient treated with antithyroid drugs. The origin of the receptors is a man aged 30 to 39 with Graves disease.

Only a few counts were recorded for this clonotype. The rearrangement links TRBV29-1 to TRBJ2-1, with D unresolved. The CDR3 totals 12 residues. Germline CDR1 is SQVTM and CDR2 is ANQGSEA. V lost 7 bases and J lost 0, with 7 bases in between. CDR3 protein: CSGRSSYNEQFF. As DNA, the CDR3 is TGCAGCGGAAGAAGCTCCTACAATGAGCAGTTCTTC.

The chain combines TRBV5-1 with TRBJ2-3, with 9 bases matching TRBD2. J was trimmed by 7 bases and V by 1 base; bases with no gene match: 13. The CDR3 sequence is 17 residues long. Looked up from germline, CDR1 is SGHRS and CDR2 is YFSETQ. In DNA form, the CDR3 reads TGCGCCAGCAGCTTGTTTGCGGGAGGGCAGGCCGCACATACGCAGTATTTT. Translating it yields CASSLFAGGQAAHTQYF.

The sample holds a few counts of this clonotype. The rearrangement uses TRBV30 and TRBJ2-4; TRBD1 is a possible D gene (5 bases). CDR3 size: 11 residues. Germline CDR1 and CDR2: GTSNPN and SVGIG (reference sequence). Here the CDR3 reads CAQSQGNIQYF. In DNA form, the CDR3 reads TGTGCTCAGTCGCAGGGAAACATTCAGTACTTC.

This clonotype was observed many times. The chain uses TRBV5-1 and TRBJ2-7, with 8 bases lining up with TRBD2. The CDR3 loop spans 14 amino acids. The V segment lost 2 bases and the J segment 2 bases; nucleotides outside the gene matches: 3. The germline V gene has CDR1 SGHRS and CDR2 YFSETQ. The CDR3 sequence: CASSFGSGTYEQYF. The CDR3 DNA follows: TGCGCCAGCAGCTTTGGTAGCGGGACCTACGAGCAGTACTTC.

V is TRBV24-1 and J is TRBJ2-5; D may be TRBD2 (5 bases). V shed 7 bases and J shed 2 bases, with 10 bases lying between them. This CDR3 contains 13 residues. The germline CDR1 and CDR2 sequences are KGHDR and SFDVKD. The CDR3 loop reads CATRETGQETQYF. In DNA form, the CDR3 reads TGTGCCACCAGGGAAACGGGGCAAGAGACCCAGTACTTC.

The chain links TRBV5-1 to TRBJ1-1, with D unresolved. Trimming cost V 3 bases and J 2 bases, with 17 bases left between them. The CDR3 contains 16 residues. Germline CDR1 reads SGHRS; CDR2 reads YFSETQ. Here the CDR3 DNA reads TGCGCCAGCAGCTCCTTAGACATGGACTACAACACTGAAGCTTTCTTT. Translated, it gives CASSSLDMDYNTEAFF.

This clonotype was counted many times. The rearrangement joins TRBV27 to TRBJ2-1, with D unresolved. This CDR3 has 15 residues. The germline V and J ends were trimmed by 2 bases and 2 bases, with 10 bases remaining between them. CDR1 and CDR2 (germline): MNHEY, SMNVEV (reference sequence). CDR3 nucleotides: TGTGCCAGCAGTTTACGGCGTCAGGCCTACAATGAGCAGTTCTTC. It is translated as CASSLRRQAYNEQFF.

This clonotype was recorded at least ten times. The V and J genes are TRBV28 and TRBJ1-1; the match to TRBD1 covers 9 bases. Germline V gene data show CDR1 as MDHEN and CDR2 as SYDVKM. J gave up 7 bases and V 2 bases, and 8 bases lay outside the gene matches. The CDR3 extends over 15 amino acids. The CDR3 spells CASSLAQGAKVEAFF. In DNA form, the CDR3 reads TGTGCCAGCAGTTTAGCACAGGGGGCGAAAGTTGAAGCTTTCTTT.

This clonotype came up a few times. The chain combines TRBV18 with TRBJ2-5, with D uncertain. Trimming stripped 3 bases from V and 3 bases from J, with 11 bases between. The CDR3 runs to 14 residues. Germline V gives CDR1 KGHSH, CDR2 LQKENI. The CDR3 loop reads CASSPSRAEETQYF. The DNA for the CDR3 is TGTGCCAGCTCACCGAGTCGTGCGGAAGAGACCCAGTACTTC. Combining the CDR3 with reference TRBV18 and TRBJ2-5 gives the whole variable domain NAGVMQNPRHLVRRRGQEARLRCSPMKGHSHVYWYRQLPEEGLKFMVYLQKENIIDESGMPKERFSAEFPKEGPSILRIQQVVRGDSAAYFCASSPSRAEETQYFGPGTRLLVL.

V gene TRBV24-1 combines with J gene TRBJ2-2; 9 bases are a match to TRBD1. With V trimmed by 7 bases and J by 5 bases, 10 bases remained unmatched. The germline gives CDR1 KGHDR, CDR2 SFDVKD. The CDR3 totals 16 residues. The CDR3 sequence: CATSRPDRGGTGELFF. DNA for the CDR3: TGTGCCACCAGCAGACCCGACAGGGGGGGAACCGGGGAGCTGTTTTTT.

This clonotype showed up many times. The CDR3 DNA sequence: TGTGCCAGCAGTTCCGCACTAACTAGCGGATCCTACAATGAGCAGTTCTTC. This encodes CASSSALTSGSYNEQFF. The chain uses TRBV12-3 or TRBV12-4 and TRBJ2-1; 8 bases fit TRBD2. V lost 4 bases to trimming and J lost 1 base; unmatched junction nucleotides: 9. The CDR3 contains 17 residues.

This clonotype was counted at least ten times. The V and J genes are TRBV24-1 and TRBJ2-1; D is perhaps TRBD2 (6 bases). The CDR3 consists of 14 residues. Trimming left V 4 bases short and J 9 bases short, with 15 bases between. Germline V lookup: CDR1 KGHDR, CDR2 SFDVKD. This CDR3 is CATSELVRGGEQFF. CDR3 nucleotides: TGTGCCACCAGTGAGCTCGTTAGGGGAGGTGAGCAGTTCTTC.

This clonotype was detected many times. V is TRBV10-2 and J is TRBJ2-7; D could derive from TRBD1 or TRBD2 (5 bases each). CDR1 and CDR2 from the germline V gene are WSHSY and SAAADI. The CDR3 contains 14 residues. Trimming took off 10 bases at V and 0 bases at J, with 16 bases between the two ends. The CDR3 loop reads CATTPGPSSYEQYF. The CDR3 nucleotides are TGCGCCACCACGCCGGGGCCGTCCTCCTACGAGCAGTACTTC.